The sequence of this T cell receptor (beta chain) was determined in a study of early T cells in non-severe SARS-CoV-2 infection. Unique molecular identifiers were affixed to single, distinct cDNA molecules. In TCRdb, the 5' RACE reads were re-called with MiXCR into one record per CDR3 protein. The table lists around 60,000 distinct CDR3 sequences, approximately 9.3% of them singletons. This clonotype has only a few counts. Sequencing was done on a sample of whole blood. This TCR was recovered from an adult who was a healthcare worker with PCR-confirmed SARS-CoV-2 infection or an uninfected control (not recorded which).

CDR3 sequence: CASSYSMDHWNTEAFF. The CDR3 bases are TGTGCCAGCAGTTACTCGATGGATCACTGGAACACTGAAGCTTTCTTT. V usage is TRBV6-2 or TRBV6-3 and J usage is TRBJ1-1; D unclear. Per germline, CDR1 MNHEY and CDR2 SVGEGT. The V gene lost 0 bases and the J gene lost 1 base, with 12 bases spanning the gap. This CDR3 spans 16 amino acids.